These T cell receptor beta chains were read from a single sample in a study of T cells in tuberculosis. Assay: immunoSEQ multiplex PCR; the TCRdb copy retains only in-frame clones and omits some. The sample holds roughly 41,000 clones, around 93% seen once. The sequenced material came from PBMCs. These TCRs come from a donor aged 10-30 years with latent tuberculosis or without tuberculosis infection. Some clones in this sample may be carry-over from other donors' samples. Both conserved end residues are part of each CDR3. A D gene is named only where the DNA matches it firmly. Not every row has a clone size; where given, it reads once, few, many or a size class.

d_gene	abundance	v_gene	len	j_gene	CDR3nt	CDR3aa
TRBD1	NA	TRBV6-1	16	TRBJ2-1	TGTGCCAGCAGTGCCCGGGACAGGGGGCGCTACAATGAGCAGTTCTTC	CASSARDRGRYNEQFF
NA	NA	TRBV7-2	14	TRBJ2-7	TGTGCCAGCAGCCCCACTGATGCCCCCTACGAGCAGTACTTC	CASSPTDAPYEQYF
NA	NA	TRBV29-1	12	TRBJ2-6	TGCAGCGTTACAGCTGGGGCCAACGTCCTGACTTTC	CSVTAGANVLTF
NA	few	TRBV19	13	TRBJ2-7	TGTGCCAGTAGTACCGAGGGTTCCTACGAGCAGTACTTC	CASSTEGSYEQYF
TRBD1	NA	TRBV19	16	TRBJ1-6	TGTGCCAGTAGGGCCTCCTCAGGGGGCCATAATTCACCCCTCCACTTT	CASRASSGGHNSPLHF
NA	NA	TRBV29-1	14	TRBJ2-4	TGCAGCGTGCCTAGAGGGGGTTCCAAAAACATTCAGTACTTC	CSVPRGGSKNIQYF
TRBD2	NA	TRBV6-1	16	TRBJ2-3	TGTGCCAGCAGTGGTTCTGCGGGGGGACCCACAGATACGCAGTATTTT	CASSGSAGGPTDTQYF
NA	NA	TRBV27	15	TRBJ2-2	TGTGCCAGCAGTCCACAACCCGGGACACGAGGGGAGCTGTTTTTT	CASSPQPGTRGELFF
TRBD1	NA	TRBV5-1	16	TRBJ2-1	TGCGCCAGCAGCTTGGGACAGGGAAGCTCCTACAATGAGCAGTTCTTC	CASSLGQGSSYNEQFF
NA	NA	TRBV12-5	17	TRBJ1-2	TGTGCTAGTGGTTTGGTACGGTGGGGCGGATTAGACTATGGCTACACCTTC	CASGLVRWGGLDYGYTF
NA	once	TRBV5-1	16	TRBJ2-1	TGCGCCAGCAGCCCACCCCCCAGCAGGGCGTACAATGAGCAGTTCTTC	CASSPPPSRAYNEQFF
NA	NA	TRBV6-1	15	TRBJ1-2	TGTGCCAGCAGTGAAGCGGCAGGGGCACCCTATGGCTACACCTTC	CASSEAAGAPYGYTF
TRBD1	NA	TRBV7-2	14	TRBJ2-7	TGTGCCAGCAGCCACGGGGACAGAGTCTACGAGCAGTACTTC	CASSHGDRVYEQYF
TRBD1	NA	TRBV11-2	14	TRBJ1-2	TGTGCCAGCAGCTTAGTAGGGACAGCTTATGGCTACACCTTC	CASSLVGTAYGYTF
TRBD1	NA	TRBV5-1	16	TRBJ2-3	TGCGCCAGCAGCTCGGGGACAGATATGAGCACAGATACGCAGTATTTT	CASSSGTDMSTDTQYF
TRBD1	NA	TRBV4-1	18	TRBJ1-1	TGCGCCAGCAGCCAAAGCAGGGGGGTGGTTCGGTTTGACACTGAAGCTTTCTTT	CASSQSRGVVRFDTEAFF
NA	NA	TRBV28	15	TRBJ2-2	TGTGCCAGCAGTACAGGACAGATGAACACCGGGGAGCTGTTTTTT	CASSTGQMNTGELFF